One sample yielded the 24 T cell receptor beta chains listed below, sequenced in a study of regulatory T cells in long-lasting Graves disease. In building TCR beta libraries, iRepertoire HTBI primers were used together with Arm-PCR of CDR3 regions. TCRdb re-called the multiplex PCR reads through MiXCR, storing one row per CDR3 protein. The repertoire has roughly 500,000 distinct CDR3 sequences, 13% of them found once; the top ten carry roughly a tenth. The time point here: newly diagnosed GD, antithyroid drugs for less than 3 months. Preparation of the TCR library used RNA extracted from PBMCs. This sample was shared with a second study, whose subject was T cells in Graves' hyperthyroidism and ophthalmopathy.

This sample comprised peripheral blood mononuclear cells (PBMCs), obtained at new diagnosis, from a patient treated with antithyroid drugs. These receptors were taken from a man aged 25-45 years with Graves disease.

This clonotype was picked up a small number of times. The CDR3 region has the DNA TGCGCCAGCAGCTTGGAAGGGGGTGATCAGCCCCAGCATTTT. Its protein is CASSLEGGDQPQHF. V gene TRBV5-1 combines with J gene TRBJ1-5, with a possible D match to TRBD1 (6 bases). CDR3 length: 14 residues. Deletions cut 0 bases from V and 5 bases from J, with 9 bases between. The germline CDR1 and CDR2 sequences are SGHRS and YFSETQ.

This clonotype occurred a few times. V usage is TRBV2 and J usage is TRBJ1-4; D is uncertain. The CDR3 totals 16 residues. The germline CDR1 and CDR2 sequences are SNHLY and FYNNEI. The V end lost 0 bases, the J end lost 10 bases, and 18 bases lay between the germline ends. The CDR3 protein is CASSEALHLVKGKLFF. The CDR3 bases are TGTGCCAGCAGTGAAGCCTTACACCTCGTCAAGGGAAAACTGTTTTTT.

This clonotype has just a few counts. The J gene is TRBJ2-1, the V gene TRBV30; D call uncertain. V lost 6 bases and J 7 bases, leaving 10 bases between the germline ends. The CDR3 contains 11 residues. Per germline, CDR1 GTSNPN and CDR2 SVGIG (reference sequence). The CDR3 reads CACRRTNEQFF. CDR3 nucleotide sequence: TGTGCCTGCCGTAGGACGAATGAGCAGTTCTTC.

V is TRBV7-2 and J is TRBJ2-7, with a tentative D call TRBD2 (6 bases). Trimming took off 4 bases at V and 6 bases at J, with 19 bases between the two ends. CDR1 is SGHTA, CDR2 FQGNSA, per germline. The CDR3 has 15 amino acids. The CDR3 sequence: CASSSPTRILLEQYF. In nucleotides, the CDR3 is TGTGCCAGCAGCTCCCCGACTAGAATATTGCTCGAGCAGTACTTC. The entire variable domain, with the rest obtained from reference TRBV7-2 and TRBJ2-7, is as follows: GAGVSQSPSNKVTEKGKDVELRCDPISGHTALYWYRQSLGQGLEFLIYFQGNSAPDKSGLPSDRFSAERTGGSVSTLTIQRTQQEDSAVYLCASSSPTRILLEQYFGPGTRLTVT.

This clonotype was seen repeatedly, ten times or more. The chain couples TRBV12-3 or TRBV12-4 to TRBJ1-1; possible D gene TRBD1, 5 bases. The CDR3 loop spans 14 amino acids. Trimming stripped 3 bases from V and 1 base from J, with 9 bases between. The CDR3 spells CASSFGAGNTEAFF. The CDR3 bases are TGTGCCAGCAGTTTCGGGGCGGGGAACACTGAAGCTTTCTTT.

This clonotype was picked up many times. The chain is built from TRBV12-3 or TRBV12-4 and TRBJ2-1; 15 nucleotides match TRBD2. V was pared by 5 bases and J by 0 bases, with 11 bases of the junction left unmatched. CDR3 size: 20 residues. DNA for the CDR3: TGTGCCAGCAGTGACTATCCGGGACTAGCGGGAGGCAGCTCCTACAATGAGCAGTTCTTC. This codes for CASSDYPGLAGGSSYNEQFF.

This clonotype was seen at least ten times. The gene calls are TRBV2 and TRBJ1-5; D perhaps matches TRBD1 (5 bases). Germline V gene sequence: CDR1 SNHLY, CDR2 FYNNEI. Trimming removed 3 bases at V and 1 base at J, with 16 bases between. The CDR3 sequence is 17 residues long. This CDR3 reads CASSDDLGRKSNQPQHF. CDR3 DNA sequence: TGTGCCAGCAGTGACGATTTGGGACGGAAGAGCAATCAGCCCCAGCATTTT.

The table lists this clonotype with many counts. This sequence joins TRBV2 and TRBJ2-7; the match to TRBD2 covers 10 bases. CDR1 is SNHLY and CDR2 is FYNNEI in the germline V gene. This CDR3 has 13 amino acids. V was pared by 1 base and J by 6 bases, with 0 bases of the junction left unmatched. The CDR3 DNA follows: TGTGCCAGCAGTGAAGGGACTAGCGGCGAGCAGTACTTC. This sequence encodes CASSEGTSGEQYF.

The V call is TRBV30, the J call TRBJ1-3, with D hard to call. The CDR3 is made up of 15 amino acids. V lost 5 bases, J lost 0 bases, and 14 bases lay in between. From germline, CDR1 is GTSNPN and CDR2 SVGIG (reference sequence). CDR3 sequence reads: CAWGIGRISGNTIYF. CDR3 sequence (DNA): TGTGCCTGGGGAATCGGACGGATCTCTGGAAACACCATATATTTT. The whole variable domain, remainder taken from reference TRBV30 and TRBJ1-3, is SQTIHQWPATLVQPVGSPLSLECTVEGTSNPNLYWYRQAAGRGLQLLFYSVGIGQISSEVPQNLSASRPQDRQFILSSKKLLLSDSGFYLCAWGIGRISGNTIYFGEGSWLTVV.

This clonotype was counted many times. The chain links TRBV12-3 or TRBV12-4 to TRBJ2-7, with D maybe TRBD1 (5 bases). CDR3 length: 13 residues. The germline V and J ends were trimmed by 3 bases and 5 bases, with 11 bases remaining between them. CDR3 loop: CASSLGPTDEQYF. The CDR3 nucleotides read TGTGCCAGCAGTTTGGGGCCGACGGACGAGCAGTACTTC.

The chain has TRBV5-6 and TRBJ1-2; D may be TRBD1 (6 bases). The V gene lost 3 bases and the J gene lost 4 bases, with 16 bases spanning the gap. The V gene's germline CDR1 is SGHDT and CDR2 YYEEEE. The CDR3 is 15 amino acids. The chain's CDR3 is CASSSWDTTLYGYTF. DNA for the CDR3: TGTGCCAGCAGCTCGTGGGACACCACACTCTATGGCTACACCTTC.

This clonotype was observed at least ten times. J is TRBJ2-2 and V is TRBV5-1, with D perhaps matching TRBD1 (6 bases). Trimming removed 1 base at V and 2 bases at J, with 12 bases between. The length of the CDR3 is 16 residues. The V gene's germline CDR1 is SGHRS and CDR2 YFSETQ. CDR3 nucleotides: TGCGCCAGCAGCTTGTGGGGGCATTCTAACACCGGGGAGCTGTTTTTT. Encoded protein: CASSLWGHSNTGELFF.

This clonotype appeared many times. This chain connects TRBV7-2 to TRBJ2-1; D is ambiguous. The germline V gene has CDR1 SGHTA and CDR2 FQGNSA. Trimming shortened V by 8 bases and J by 0 bases, and 14 bases separated the two germline ends. The length of the CDR3 is 15 residues. The CDR3 DNA is TGTGCCAGCGGTCGAGGCCAGAGCTCCTACAATGAGCAGTTCTTC. Residues: CASGRGQSSYNEQFF.

This clonotype has a handful of counts. The V call is TRBV18, the J call TRBJ1-3, with TRBD1 matching over 10 bases. V shed 6 bases and J 4 bases; nucleotides not matched to a gene: 6. Germline V gene sequence: CDR1 KGHSH, CDR2 LQKENI. CDR3 size: 15 residues. The CDR3 here is CASSPDRGQGNTIYF. The DNA for the CDR3 is TGTGCCAGCTCCCCAGACAGGGGGCAAGGAAACACCATATATTTT.

Notes on this clonotype: It may be a read error: a sequence one base away is much more abundant. The chain combines TRBV5-6 with TRBJ1-4; D is ambiguous. The CDR3 consists of 14 residues. The germline V and J ends were trimmed by 4 bases and 7 bases, with 14 bases remaining between them. Germline-derived CDR1 and CDR2 are SGHDT and YYEEEE. CDR3: CASSPRTLGEKLFF. The CDR3 DNA follows: TGTGCCAGCAGCCCAAGGACCTTGGGTGAAAAACTGTTTTTT.

For this clonotype: This likely came from a read error, as a far larger clone is one base away. This chain uses TRBV27 with TRBJ2-3; D remains ambiguous. The J call may be wrong; the DNA end is better matched by TRBJ2-1. This CDR3 has 13 residues. Germline assignment: CDR1 MNHEY and CDR2 SMNVEV (reference sequence). Here the CDR3 DNA reads TGTGCCAGCAGTTCGGCGCGGCTCGGTGAGCAGTTCTTC. As protein: CASSSARLGEQFF.

This clonotype was seen at least ten times. This sequence joins TRBV10-1 and TRBJ2-5; D ambiguous. Germline assignment: CDR1 WNHNN and CDR2 SYGVQD (reference sequence). The CDR3 is made up of 13 amino acids. Trimming stripped 2 bases from V and 1 base from J, with 5 bases between. The CDR3 loop reads CASSENSQETQYF. The CDR3 bases are TGCGCCAGCAGTGAGAACTCCCAAGAGACCCAGTACTTC.

In its sample, this clonotype was seen many times. The CDR3 DNA sequence: TGTGCCAGCAGTGAAGAGGGAATCAACTATGGCTACACCTTC. It codes for CASSEEGINYGYTF. V usage is TRBV2 and J usage is TRBJ1-2; D not resolved. The germline V gene has CDR1 SNHLY and CDR2 FYNNEI. V lost 1 base to trimming and J lost 2 bases, with 8 bases between them. This CDR3 is built from 14 residues.

This clonotype was seen a few times. The chain carries TRBV19 and TRBJ2-1; D not certain. Trimming cost V 1 base and J 0 bases, with 13 bases left between them. CDR1 is LNHDA and CDR2 is SQIVND in the germline V gene (reference sequence). The CDR3 spans 17 residues. Written as DNA, the CDR3 is TGTGCCAGTAGTATAGTAAGCGTTACAAGCTCCTACAATGAGCAGTTCTTC. Protein sequence: CASSIVSVTSSYNEQFF.

This clonotype was recorded at least ten times. The chain is built from TRBV18 and TRBJ2-1, with D unclear. V was cut by 2 bases and J by 2 bases, with 13 bases left in between. Germline V gives CDR1 KGHSH, CDR2 LQKENI. This CDR3 has 16 amino acids. The CDR3 spells CASSPVGRLTYNEQFF. As DNA, the CDR3 is TGTGCCAGCTCACCAGTAGGGCGGCTTACCTACAATGAGCAGTTCTTC.

This clonotype was observed at least ten times. The CDR3 nucleotides are TGTGCCACCCGTCTGGAGGGAAGAAACACCATATATTTT. This sequence encodes CATRLEGRNTIYF. The chain combines TRBV6-1 with TRBJ1-3, with D uncertain. V dropped 10 bases and J dropped 5 bases, with 15 bases sitting between them. CDR3 length: 13 amino acids. The V gene's germline CDR1 is MNHNS and CDR2 SASEGT.

This clonotype was observed many times. This chain uses TRBV20-1 with TRBJ2-7; 8 bases map to TRBD2. Germline V CDR1 and CDR2: DFQATT, SNEGSKA (reference sequence). This CDR3 has 12 residues. CDR3 in DNA: TGCAGCCCAAAGCGGGAGCTGAACGAGCAGTACTTC. Its protein is CSPKRELNEQYF.

This clonotype was observed at least ten times. The rearrangement joins TRBV12-3 or TRBV12-4 to TRBJ2-7; D might be TRBD1 or TRBD2, each matching 5 bases. Trimming left V 6 bases short and J 2 bases short, with 11 bases between. This CDR3 spans 13 amino acids. CDR3 sequence: CASRGTPTYEQYF. The DNA of the CDR3 is TGTGCCAGCAGGGGGACCCCAACCTACGAGCAGTACTTC.

This clonotype was counted at least ten times. The rearrangement uses TRBV20-1 and TRBJ2-7; the match to TRBD2 covers 8 bases. The CDR3 runs 12 residues. The trim removed 5 bases at V and 4 bases at J, leaving 4 bases unmatched. CDR1 and CDR2 (germline): DFQATT, SNEGSKA (reference sequence). The CDR3 region has the DNA TGCAGTGCTCAGCGGGAGAGGTACGAGCAGTACTTC. It encodes CSAQRERYEQYF.